The source of this TCR beta chain is a study of blood T cells in healthy people across ages. Notes on the study in general: With naive T cell percentage, TCR beta diversity showed a strong correlation.

About this clonotype itself: Antigen specificity is unknown.

CDR1 and CDR2 (germline): MNHNY, SVGAGI (reference sequence). The CDR3 length is 14 residues. With a J-beta primer mix and a sample-barcoded 5' primer, a second PCR ran about 7 to 12 cycles. Every cDNA molecule bore a tag from a template-switch adaptor containing 12 random nucleotides. MiXCR, run by TCRdb on the 5' RACE reads, gives a single entry per CDR3 protein. Of 1.5 million to 2 million distinct CDR3 sequences in the sample, approximately 50% were seen once. The chain uses TRBV6-6 and TRBJ2-7, with D perhaps matching TRBD1 (5 bases). The DNA end is more similar to TRBJ2-4, so the J call may be wrong. The sample taken for sequencing was blood. The sequence was obtained from a middle-aged woman in good health. This chain's CDR3 is CASSYADLGDIQYF. Here the CDR3 DNA reads TGTGCCAGCAGTTACGCAGACCTAGGGGACATTCAGTACTTC.